This TCR beta chain stems from a study of blood T cell repertoires in COVID-19. Study-level background: The analysed material was cDNA or gDNA that came from T cells, B-cell-depleted T cells, or PBMCs.

Authors' processing steps: It was from reference gene primer amplification that nucleated cell counts were estimated. The assay was immunoSEQ multiplex PCR, and TCRdb's table has in-frame clones only and misses some. For V, J and clone size, that table is used; D and trimming come from the DNA. The repertoire consists of 250,000 to 300,000 clones, with about nine tenths occurring once and the leading ten covering about 2.2%. There are 16 residues in the CDR3. The V gene's germline CDR1 is SGHRS and CDR2 YFSETQ. V lost 5 bases, J lost 4 bases, and 11 bases stayed unmatched. The rearrangement joins TRBV5-1 to TRBJ2-2, with 7 bases aligning to TRBD1. The receptor was isolated from a woman aged 45 to 65 who had recovered from COVID-19. The sequencing sample was made of peripheral blood. CDR3 DNA sequence: TGCGCCAGCAGGAAGACTACAGGGGTTAGCACCGGGGAGCTGTTTTTT. This codes for CASRKTTGVSTGELFF.